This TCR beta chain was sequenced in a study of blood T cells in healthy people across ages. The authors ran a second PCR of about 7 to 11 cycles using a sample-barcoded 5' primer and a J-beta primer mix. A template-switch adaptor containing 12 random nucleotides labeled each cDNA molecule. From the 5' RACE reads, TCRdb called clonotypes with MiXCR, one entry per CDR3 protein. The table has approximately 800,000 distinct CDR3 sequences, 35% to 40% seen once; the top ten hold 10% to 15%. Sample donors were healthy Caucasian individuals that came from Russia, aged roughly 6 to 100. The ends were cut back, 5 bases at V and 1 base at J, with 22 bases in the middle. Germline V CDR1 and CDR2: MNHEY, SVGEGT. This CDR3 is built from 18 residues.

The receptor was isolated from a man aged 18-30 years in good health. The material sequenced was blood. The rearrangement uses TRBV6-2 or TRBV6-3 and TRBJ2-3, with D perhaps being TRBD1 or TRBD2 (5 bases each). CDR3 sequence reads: CASSPGAPHLRRTDTQYF. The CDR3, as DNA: TGTGCCAGCAGTCCCGGGGCTCCACATCTCCGGCGCACAGATACGCAGTATTTT.